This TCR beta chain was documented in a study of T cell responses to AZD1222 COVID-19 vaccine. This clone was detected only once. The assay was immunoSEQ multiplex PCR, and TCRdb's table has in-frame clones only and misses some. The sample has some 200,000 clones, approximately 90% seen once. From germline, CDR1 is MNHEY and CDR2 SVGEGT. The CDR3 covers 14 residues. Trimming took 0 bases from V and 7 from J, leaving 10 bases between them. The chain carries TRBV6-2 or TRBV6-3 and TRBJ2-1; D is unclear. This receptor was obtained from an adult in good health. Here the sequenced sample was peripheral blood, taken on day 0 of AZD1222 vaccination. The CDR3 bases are TGTGCCAGCAGTTACTCGAATGTAGTAAATGAGCAGTTCTTC. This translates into CASSYSNVVNEQFF.